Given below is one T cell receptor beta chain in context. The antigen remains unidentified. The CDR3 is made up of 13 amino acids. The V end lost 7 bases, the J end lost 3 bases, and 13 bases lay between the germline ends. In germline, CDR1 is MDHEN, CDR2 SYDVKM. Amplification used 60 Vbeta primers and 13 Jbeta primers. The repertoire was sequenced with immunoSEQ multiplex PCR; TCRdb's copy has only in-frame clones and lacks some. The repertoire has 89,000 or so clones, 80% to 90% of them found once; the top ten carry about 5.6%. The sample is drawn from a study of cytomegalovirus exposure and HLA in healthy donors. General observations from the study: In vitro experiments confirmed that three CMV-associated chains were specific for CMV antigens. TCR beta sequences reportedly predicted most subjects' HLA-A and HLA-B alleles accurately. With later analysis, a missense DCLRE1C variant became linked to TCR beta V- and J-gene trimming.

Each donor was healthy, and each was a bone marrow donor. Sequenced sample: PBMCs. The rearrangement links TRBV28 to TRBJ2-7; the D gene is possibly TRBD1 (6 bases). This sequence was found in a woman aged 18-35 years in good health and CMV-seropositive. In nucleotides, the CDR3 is TGTGCCAGCATCTCCTACAGGGTCTACGAGCAGTACTTC. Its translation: CASISYRVYEQYF.